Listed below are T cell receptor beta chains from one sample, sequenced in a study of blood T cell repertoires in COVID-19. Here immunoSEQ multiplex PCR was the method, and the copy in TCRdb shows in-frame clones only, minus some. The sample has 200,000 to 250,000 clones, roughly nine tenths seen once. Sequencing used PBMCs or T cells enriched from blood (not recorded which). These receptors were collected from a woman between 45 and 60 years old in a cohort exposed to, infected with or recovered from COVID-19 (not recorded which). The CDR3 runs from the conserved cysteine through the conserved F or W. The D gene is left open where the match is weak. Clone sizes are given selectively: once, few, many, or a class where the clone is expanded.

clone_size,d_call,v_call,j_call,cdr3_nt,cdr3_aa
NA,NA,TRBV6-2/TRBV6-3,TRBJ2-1,TGTGCCAGCAGTTACTCGGGCAGGCCTAACAATGAGCAGTTCTTC,CASSYSGRPNNEQFF
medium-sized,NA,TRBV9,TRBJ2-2,TGTGCCAGCAGCGCGGGCGGGACCCCCACCGGGGAGCTGTTTTTT,CASSAGGTPTGELFF
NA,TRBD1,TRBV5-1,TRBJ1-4,TGCGCCAGCAGCATAGGACAGGGTATTTCAACTAATGAAAAACTGTTTTTT,CASSIGQGISTNEKLFF
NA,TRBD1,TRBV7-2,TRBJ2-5,TGTGCCAGCAGCTCCGTGGGCCAGGGGGCCCGGGAGACCCAGTACTTC,CASSSVGQGARETQYF
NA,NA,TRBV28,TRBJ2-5,TGTGCCAGCACCCGGCGGGACGGACAAGAGACCCAGTACTTC,CASTRRDGQETQYF
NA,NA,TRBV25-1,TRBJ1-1,TGTGCCAGCACTAGGCTAGAGGCCACTGAAGCTTTCTTT,CASTRLEATEAFF
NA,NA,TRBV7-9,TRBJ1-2,TGTGCCAGCAGCCCCGACATGCGCTATGGCTACACCTTC,CASSPDMRYGYTF
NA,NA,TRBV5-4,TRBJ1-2,TGTGCCAGCAGCCGCGGAGTGAACTATGGCTACACCTTC,CASSRGVNYGYTF
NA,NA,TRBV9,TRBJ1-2,TGTGCCAGCAGCGGAACAGATACCAACTATGGCTACACCTTC,CASSGTDTNYGYTF
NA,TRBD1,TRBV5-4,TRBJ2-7,TGTGCCAGCTCCGGACAGGGTTGGCACGAGCAGTACTTC,CASSGQGWHEQYF
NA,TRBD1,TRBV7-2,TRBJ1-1,TGTGCCAGCAGCTTATTCCGACAGGGGGGTGCAGAAGCTTTCTTT,CASSLFRQGGAEAFF
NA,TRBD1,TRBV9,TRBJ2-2,TGTGCCAGCAGCGTTATGAAGGGGGCCCGGGAGCTGTTTTTT,CASSVMKGARELFF
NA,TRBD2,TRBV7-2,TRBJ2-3,TGTGCCAGCAGCTTGTTTAAGCGGGGGGGCGAGGATACGCAGTATTTT,CASSLFKRGGEDTQYF
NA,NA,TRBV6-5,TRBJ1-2,TGTGCCAGCAGTTACTACAGGACCAAGGGGGGCTACACCTTC,CASSYYRTKGGYTF
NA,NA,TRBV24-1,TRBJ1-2,TGTGCCACCAGTGATCCTTCTCGTCCTGGCTACACCTTC,CATSDPSRPGYTF
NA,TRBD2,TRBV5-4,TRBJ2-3,TGTGCCAGCAGCTTGAATGGGGGCGGGGGGGCCGCGGATACGCAGTATTTT,CASSLNGGGGAADTQYF
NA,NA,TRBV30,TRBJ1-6,TGTGCCTGGAGTCGGAGGGGGGGATCCTATAATTCACCCCTCCACTTT,CAWSRRGGSYNSPLHF
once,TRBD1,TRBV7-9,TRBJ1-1,TGTGCCAGCAGCTTACAGGACAGGGAGAACACTGAAGCTTTCTTT,CASSLQDRENTEAFF
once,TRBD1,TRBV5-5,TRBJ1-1,TGTGCCAGCAGCCCGGAGGGGGGACAGGGGACTGAAGCTTTCTTT,CASSPEGGQGTEAFF
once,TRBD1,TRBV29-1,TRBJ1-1,TGCAGCGTTGACAGTTCTACAGGGGGCACCGATGAAGCTTTCTTT,CSVDSSTGGTDEAFF
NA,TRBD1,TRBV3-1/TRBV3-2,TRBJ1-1,TGTGCCAGCAGCCTCGGGACAGGGGATATGAACACTGAAGCTTTCTTT,CASSLGTGDMNTEAFF
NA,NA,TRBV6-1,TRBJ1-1,TGTGCCAGCAGTGAAAGGGTCGACAGGAAGGTCACTGAAGCTTTCTTT,CASSERVDRKVTEAFF
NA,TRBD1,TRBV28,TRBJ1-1,TGTGCCAGCAGTTCACGGGACAGGGGGAACACTGAAGCTTTCTTT,CASSSRDRGNTEAFF
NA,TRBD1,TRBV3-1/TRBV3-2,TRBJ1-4,TGTGCCAGCAGCCAAGGGGCAGGGGGCGCGCGGGGTGAAAAACTGTTTTTT,CASSQGAGGARGEKLFF
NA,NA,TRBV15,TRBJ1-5,TGTGCCACCAGCAGAGATGGAGGGGAGCAGCCCCAGCATTTT,CATSRDGGEQPQHF
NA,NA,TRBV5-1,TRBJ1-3,TGCGCCAGCAGCTTCAGCGGGGACTCTGGAAACACCATATATTTT,CASSFSGDSGNTIYF
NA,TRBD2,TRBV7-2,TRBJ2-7,TGTGCCAGCAGCAGGCTTGGGCGGGGGGTCTCCTACGAGCAGTACTTC,CASSRLGRGVSYEQYF
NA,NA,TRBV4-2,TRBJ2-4,TGTGCCAGCAGCCCACAGGGAATGGGAAACATTCAGTACTTC,CASSPQGMGNIQYF
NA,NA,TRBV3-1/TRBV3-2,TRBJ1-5,TGTGCCAGCAGCCAAGGGAGGGCTCAGCCCCAGCATTTT,CASSQGRAQPQHF
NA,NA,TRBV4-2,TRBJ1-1,TGTGCCAGCAGCCCGGGGGGGAGGGACACTGAAGCTTTCTTT,CASSPGGRDTEAFF
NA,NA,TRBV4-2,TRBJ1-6,TGTGCCAGCAGCCAAGACGGGGATTCACCCCTCCACTTT,CASSQDGDSPLHF
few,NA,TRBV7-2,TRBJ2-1,TGTGCCAGCAGCACGACAGTGAACAATGAGCAGTTCTTC,CASSTTVNNEQFF
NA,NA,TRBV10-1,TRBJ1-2,TGCGCCAGCAGCGTGGGAGGCGATACAGGCTATGGCTACACCTTC,CASSVGGDTGYGYTF
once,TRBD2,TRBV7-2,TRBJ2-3,TGTGCCAGCAGCTTAGATCACGGGGGGGGCACAGATACGCAGTATTTT,CASSLDHGGGTDTQYF
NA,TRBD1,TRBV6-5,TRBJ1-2,TGTGCCAGCAGTTACGACAGGGGAAACTATGGCTACACCTTC,CASSYDRGNYGYTF
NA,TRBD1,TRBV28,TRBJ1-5,TGTGCCAGCAATTTCGGACAGGTACGCAATCAGCCCCAGCATTTT,CASNFGQVRNQPQHF
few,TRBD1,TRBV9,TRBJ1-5,TGTGCCAGCAGCGCGACAGGGGCGCGGGTTCAGCCCCAGCATTTT,CASSATGARVQPQHF
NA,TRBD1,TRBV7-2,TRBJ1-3,TGTGCCAGCAGCTACGGACAGGGCCTCTCTGGAAACACCATATATTTT,CASSYGQGLSGNTIYF
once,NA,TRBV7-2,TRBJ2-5,TGTGCCAGCAGTTTTCCTCGGGAGACCCAGTACTTC,CASSFPRETQYF
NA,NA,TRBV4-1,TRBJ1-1,TGCGCCAGCAGCCAAGATTTCGCGTCGGAAGCTTTCTTT,CASSQDFASEAFF
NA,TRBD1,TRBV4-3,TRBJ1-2,TGCGCCAGCAGCCGCGCCGGGGGACAGGGTAACTATGGCTACACCTTC,CASSRAGGQGNYGYTF
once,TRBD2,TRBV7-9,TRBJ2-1,TGTGCCAGCAGCCTCCAGCGGGGGGACAATGAGCAGTTCTTC,CASSLQRGDNEQFF
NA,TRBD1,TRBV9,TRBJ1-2,TGTGCCAGCAGCGCCGCGGACAGGGGCGACCTTACGGACTATGGCTACACCTTC,CASSAADRGDLTDYGYTF
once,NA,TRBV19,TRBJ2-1,TGTGCCAGTAATACCCCACAGGGTTCCCATGAGCAGTTCTTC,CASNTPQGSHEQFF
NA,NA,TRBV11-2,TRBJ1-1,TGTGCCAGCAGCTTTAGTGAGGGCACTGAAGCTTTCTTT,CASSFSEGTEAFF
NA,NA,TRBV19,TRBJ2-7,TGTGCCAGTAGTATAGGTGACGGGAGCTCCTACGAGCAGTACTTC,CASSIGDGSSYEQYF
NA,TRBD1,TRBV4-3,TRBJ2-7,TGCGCCAGCAGCCAAGGTGGAAGCGGGACAGGGGGTCTCGAGCAGTACTTC,CASSQGGSGTGGLEQYF
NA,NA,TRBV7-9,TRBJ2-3,TGTGCCAGCAGATTTGACTTGAGCACAGATACGCAGTATTTT,CASRFDLSTDTQYF
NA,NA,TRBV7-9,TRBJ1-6,TGTGCCACCTCCAAGTACAGAGCTTCTAATAATTCACCCCTCCACTTT,CATSKYRASNNSPLHF
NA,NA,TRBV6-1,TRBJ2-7,TGTGCCAGCAGTGAGGAGGGGGCCATTTCCTACGAGCAGTACTTC,CASSEEGAISYEQYF
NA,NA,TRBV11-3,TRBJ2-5,TGTGCCAGCAGCTTAGAGGCCTGTCTCTGGGAGACCCAGTACTTC,CASSLEACLWETQYF